This TCR beta chain was sequenced in a study of regulatory T cells in long-lasting Graves disease. Germline values: CDR1 KGHSH, CDR2 LQKENI. This CDR3 has 16 amino acids. J lost 4 bases, V lost 3 bases, and 1 base had no gene match. Time point specified: newly diagnosed GD, antithyroid drugs for less than 3 months. TCR sequences were obtained from RNA taken from PBMCs. In this sample, this clonotype turned up many times. Antigen unknown. To make TCR beta libraries, researchers used iRepertoire HTBI primers and Arm-PCR of CDR3 regions. A single record per CDR3 protein comes from TCRdb applying MiXCR to the multiplex PCR reads. This table holds approximately 480,000 distinct CDR3 sequences, around 15% found once. Study findings and constraints: Patients with persistent disease showed a bias toward TRBV28, TRBJ1-2 and TRBJ2-5. Those with persistent disease had in common more public clonotypes (2,741) than new patients (roughly 1,000).

These sequences were also reported in another study, on T cells in Graves' hyperthyroidism and ophthalmopathy. From that paper: Blood also held most thyroid clonotypes expanded beyond 0.001.

V usage is TRBV18 and J usage is TRBJ2-3, with 16 positions matching TRBD2. Here the sequenced sample was peripheral blood mononuclear cells (PBMCs), taken at new diagnosis, from a patient treated with antithyroid drugs. The source of this sequence is a man aged 35-49 years with Graves disease. CDR3: CASSPGLAGGPDTQYF. In DNA, the CDR3 is TGTGCCAGCTCACCGGGACTAGCGGGAGGGCCAGATACGCAGTATTTT.